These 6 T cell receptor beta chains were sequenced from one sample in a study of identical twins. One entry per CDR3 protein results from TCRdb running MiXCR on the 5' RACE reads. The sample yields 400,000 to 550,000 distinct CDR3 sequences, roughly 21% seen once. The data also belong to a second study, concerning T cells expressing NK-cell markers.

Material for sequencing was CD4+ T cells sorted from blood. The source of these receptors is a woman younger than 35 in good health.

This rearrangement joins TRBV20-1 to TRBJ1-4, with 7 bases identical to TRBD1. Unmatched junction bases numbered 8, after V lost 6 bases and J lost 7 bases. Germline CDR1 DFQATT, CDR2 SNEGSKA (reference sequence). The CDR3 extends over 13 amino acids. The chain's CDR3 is CSARDRTTEKLFF. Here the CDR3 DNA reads TGCAGTGCGAGGGACAGAACAACTGAAAAACTGTTTTTT.

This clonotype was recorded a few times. CDR3 bases: TGTGCCAGCAGAAAGACTGGGACAGGGGGGTCCGGGGAGCTGTTTTTT. Amino acids: CASRKTGTGGSGELFF. The chain is built from TRBV12-3 or TRBV12-4 and TRBJ2-2, with 11 positions matching TRBD1. Trimming removed 6 bases from V and 6 bases from J; junction bases left unmatched: 9. This CDR3 has 16 residues.

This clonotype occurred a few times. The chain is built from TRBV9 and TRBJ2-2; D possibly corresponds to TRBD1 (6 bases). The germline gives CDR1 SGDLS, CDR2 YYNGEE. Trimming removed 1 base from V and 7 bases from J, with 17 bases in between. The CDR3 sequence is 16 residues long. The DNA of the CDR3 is TGTGCCAGCAGCGTATCCGGCGGGCAAGGGGGCGGGGAGCTGTTTTTT. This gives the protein CASSVSGGQGGGELFF.

Here the CDR3 DNA reads TGTGCCTGGACTTCGGGGGGCGGGAGCTTCGAGCAGTTCTTC. This codes for CAWTSGGGSFEQFF. The chain links TRBV30 to TRBJ2-1; possibly TRBD2 for D (7 bases). Germline values: CDR1 GTSNPN, CDR2 SVGIG (reference sequence). This CDR3 has 14 residues. Trimming pared 4 bases from V and 10 bases from J, leaving 20 bases between.

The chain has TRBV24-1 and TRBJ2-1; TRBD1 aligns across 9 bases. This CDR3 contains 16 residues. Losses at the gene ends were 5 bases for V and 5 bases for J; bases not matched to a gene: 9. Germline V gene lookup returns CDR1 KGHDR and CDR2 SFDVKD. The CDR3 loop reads CATSVLTGGSDNEQFF. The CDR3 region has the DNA TGTGCCACCAGTGTCCTTACAGGGGGCTCGGACAATGAGCAGTTCTTC.

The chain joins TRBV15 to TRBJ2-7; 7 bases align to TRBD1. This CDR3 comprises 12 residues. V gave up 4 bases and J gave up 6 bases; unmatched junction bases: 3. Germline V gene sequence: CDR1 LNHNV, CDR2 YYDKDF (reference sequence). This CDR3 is CATSKTGSEQYF. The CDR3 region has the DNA TGTGCCACCAGCAAGACAGGGAGCGAGCAGTACTTC. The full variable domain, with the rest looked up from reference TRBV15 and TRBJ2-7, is DAMVIQNPRYQVTQFGKPVTLSCSQTLNHNVMYWYQQKSSQAPKLLFHYYDKDFNNEADTPDNFQSRRPNTSFCFLDIRSPGLGDTAMYLCATSKTGSEQYFGPGTRLTVT.